The 3 T cell receptor beta chains given below trace back to one sample, sequenced in a study of T cell changes during pregnancy in multiple sclerosis. Sequencing used immunoSEQ multiplex PCR; TCRdb keeps in-frame clones, though not all of them. The table records roughly 70,000 clones, roughly 92% of them present only once. The sample in question was peripheral blood, obtained in the third trimester of pregnancy. The receptors come from a female donor in good health, enrolled as a control in a pregnancy study.

The chain recombines TRBV6-5 with TRBJ2-2; 7 bases are shared with TRBD1. Germline values: CDR1 MNHEY, CDR2 SVGAGI. CDR3 size: 14 residues. V gave up 8 bases and J gave up 3 bases; unmatched junction bases: 6. The CDR3, as DNA: TGTGCCAGCTTACGGGGACAGCACACCGGGGAGCTGTTTTTT. It is translated as CASLRGQHTGELFF.

There are a few counts of this clone. V is TRBV6-1 and J is TRBJ1-2, with D hard to call. Germline V gives CDR1 MNHNS, CDR2 SASEGT. V lost 4 bases, J lost 5 bases, and 14 bases lay in between. This CDR3 has 14 amino acids. CDR3 loop: CASSVQEGSYGYTF. The DNA of the CDR3 is TGTGCCAGCAGTGTCCAGGAGGGAAGTTATGGCTACACCTTC.

The genes are TRBV9 and TRBJ2-1, with D possibly being TRBD2 (6 bases). Trimming left V 0 bases short and J 8 bases short, with 12 bases between. CDR3 length: 14 residues. Germline V gene sequence: CDR1 SGDLS, CDR2 YYNGEE. CDR3 loop: CASSVGLARDEQFF. The CDR3 bases are TGTGCCAGCAGCGTAGGGCTAGCGAGGGATGAGCAGTTCTTC.